These 4 T cell receptor beta chains were sequenced from one sample in a study of blood T cell repertoires in COVID-19. Assay: immunoSEQ multiplex PCR; the TCRdb copy retains only in-frame clones and omits some. This table holds nearly 350,000 clones, over 75% found once. The source material was PBMCs or T cells enriched from blood (not recorded which). These receptors originate from a woman aged 25 to 39 who had recovered from COVID-19.

The genes are TRBV18 and TRBJ2-3; 7 bases are a match to TRBD1. CDR3 length equals 15 residues. The V segment lost 3 bases and the J segment 2 bases; nucleotides outside the gene matches: 5. From germline, CDR1 is KGHSH and CDR2 LQKENI. The CDR3: CASSPTQGYTDTQYF. The CDR3 DNA follows: TGTGCCAGCTCACCCACACAGGGGTACACAGATACGCAGTATTTT.

V gene TRBV7-8 combines with J gene TRBJ1-4, with D tentatively TRBD1 (5 bases). Germline lookup yields CDR1 SGHVS and CDR2 FQNEAQ. This CDR3 has 14 residues. V was shortened by 5 bases and J by 6 bases, with 13 bases between the two germline ends. The CDR3: CASSRDVGHEKLFF. CDR3 nucleotides: TGTGCCAGCAGCCGGGACGTGGGGCATGAAAAACTGTTTTTT.

This clone showed up just once. The chain recombines TRBV28 with TRBJ1-2, with D unresolved. Germline CDR1 reads MDHEN; CDR2 reads SYDVKM. Trimming shortened V by 3 bases and J by 0 bases, and 11 bases separated the two germline ends. CDR3 size: 15 residues. This CDR3 is CASSLVQAANYGYTF. The CDR3 DNA reads as TGTGCCAGCAGTTTGGTGCAGGCAGCTAACTATGGCTACACCTTC.

This clone was observed a single time. V gene TRBV18 combines with J gene TRBJ1-2; the match to TRBD1 covers 7 bases. The CDR3 has 16 amino acids. Germline V lookup: CDR1 KGHSH, CDR2 LQKENI. Losses at the gene ends were 4 bases for V and 0 bases for J; bases not matched to a gene: 8. CDR3 bases: TGTGCCAGCTCACTCTATACGGACAGGACTAACTATGGCTACACCTTC. This codes for CASSLYTDRTNYGYTF.